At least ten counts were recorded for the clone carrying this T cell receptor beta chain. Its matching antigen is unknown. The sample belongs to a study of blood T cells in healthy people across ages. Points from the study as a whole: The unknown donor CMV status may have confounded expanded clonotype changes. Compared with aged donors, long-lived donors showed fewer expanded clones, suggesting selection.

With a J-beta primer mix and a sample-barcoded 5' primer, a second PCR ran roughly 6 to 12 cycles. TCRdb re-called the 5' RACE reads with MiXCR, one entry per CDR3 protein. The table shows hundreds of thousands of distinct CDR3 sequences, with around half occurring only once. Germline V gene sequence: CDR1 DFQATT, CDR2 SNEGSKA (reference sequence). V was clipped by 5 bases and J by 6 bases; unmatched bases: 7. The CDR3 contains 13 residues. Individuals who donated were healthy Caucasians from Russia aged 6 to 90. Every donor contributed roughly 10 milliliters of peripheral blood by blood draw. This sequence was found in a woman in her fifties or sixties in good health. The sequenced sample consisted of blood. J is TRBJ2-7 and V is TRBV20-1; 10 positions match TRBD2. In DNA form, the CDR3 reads TGCAGTGCTGGTCTAGCGGGAGTGGGCGAGCAGTACTTC. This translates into CSAGLAGVGEQYF.